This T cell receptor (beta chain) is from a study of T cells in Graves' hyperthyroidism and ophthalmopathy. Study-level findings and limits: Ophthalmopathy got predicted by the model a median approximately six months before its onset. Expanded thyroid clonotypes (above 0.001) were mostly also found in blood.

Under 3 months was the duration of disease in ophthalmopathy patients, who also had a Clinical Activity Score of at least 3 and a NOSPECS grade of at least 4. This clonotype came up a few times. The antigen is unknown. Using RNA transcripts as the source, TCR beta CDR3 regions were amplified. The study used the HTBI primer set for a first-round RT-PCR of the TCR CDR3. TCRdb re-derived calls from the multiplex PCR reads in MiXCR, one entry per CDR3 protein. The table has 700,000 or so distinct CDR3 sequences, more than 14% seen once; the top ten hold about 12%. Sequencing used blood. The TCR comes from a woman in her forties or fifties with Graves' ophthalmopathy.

The CDR3 sequence is CASSQEGTSSHEQYF. In nucleotides, the CDR3 is TGCGCCAGCAGCCAAGAAGGGACTAGTTCCCACGAGCAGTACTTC. The chain joins TRBV4-1 to TRBJ2-7; 8 bases fit TRBD2. The CDR3 has 15 residues. J was trimmed by 5 bases and V by 0 bases; bases with no gene match: 6. Germline CDR1 and CDR2: MGHRA and YSYEKL.